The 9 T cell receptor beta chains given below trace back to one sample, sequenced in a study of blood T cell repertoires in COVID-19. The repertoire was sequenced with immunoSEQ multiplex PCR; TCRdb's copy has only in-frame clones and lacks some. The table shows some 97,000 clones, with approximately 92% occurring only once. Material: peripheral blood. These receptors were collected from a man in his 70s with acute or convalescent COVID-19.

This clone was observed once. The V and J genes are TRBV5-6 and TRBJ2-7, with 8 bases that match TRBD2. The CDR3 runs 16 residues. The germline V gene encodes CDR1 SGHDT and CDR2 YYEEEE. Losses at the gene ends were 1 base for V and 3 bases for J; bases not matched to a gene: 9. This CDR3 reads CASSLLGAAGVYEQYF. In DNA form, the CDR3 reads TGTGCCAGCAGCTTGTTGGGGGCAGCGGGGGTCTACGAGCAGTACTTC.

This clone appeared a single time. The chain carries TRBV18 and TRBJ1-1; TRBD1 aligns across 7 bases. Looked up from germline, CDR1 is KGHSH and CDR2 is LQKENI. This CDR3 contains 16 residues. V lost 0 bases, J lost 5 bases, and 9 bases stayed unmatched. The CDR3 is CASSPPVTGVGTEAFF. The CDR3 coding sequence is TGTGCCAGCTCACCACCGGTCACAGGGGTAGGGACTGAAGCTTTCTTT. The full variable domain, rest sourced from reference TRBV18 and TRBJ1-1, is NAGVMQNPRHLVRRRGQEARLRCSPMKGHSHVYWYRQLPEEGLKFMVYLQKENIIDESGMPKERFSAEFPKEGPSILRIQQVVRGDSAAYFCASSPPVTGVGTEAFFGQGTRLTVV.

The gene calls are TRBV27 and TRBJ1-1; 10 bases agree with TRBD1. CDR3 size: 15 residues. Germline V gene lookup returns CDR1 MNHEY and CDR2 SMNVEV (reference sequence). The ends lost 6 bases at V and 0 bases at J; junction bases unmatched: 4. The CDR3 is CASRATGGMNTEAFF. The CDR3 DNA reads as TGTGCCAGCAGAGCGACAGGGGGCATGAACACTGAAGCTTTCTTT.

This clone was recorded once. The CDR3 nucleotides are TGTGCCATCAGTAGCGCCCGGACAGGGTCTGATGAGCAGTTCTTC. It yields the protein CAISSARTGSDEQFF. The chain has TRBV10-3 and TRBJ2-1; 8 bases are shared with TRBD1. V lost 5 bases to trimming and J lost 8 bases; unmatched junction nucleotides: 11. The CDR3 length is 15 residues. Germline lookup yields CDR1 ENHRY and CDR2 SYGVKD.

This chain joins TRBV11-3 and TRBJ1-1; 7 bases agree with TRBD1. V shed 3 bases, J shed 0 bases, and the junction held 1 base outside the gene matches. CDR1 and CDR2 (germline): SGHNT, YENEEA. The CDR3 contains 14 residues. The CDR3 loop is CASSLGTVNTEAFF. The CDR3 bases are TGTGCCAGCAGCTTGGGGACAGTGAACACTGAAGCTTTCTTT.

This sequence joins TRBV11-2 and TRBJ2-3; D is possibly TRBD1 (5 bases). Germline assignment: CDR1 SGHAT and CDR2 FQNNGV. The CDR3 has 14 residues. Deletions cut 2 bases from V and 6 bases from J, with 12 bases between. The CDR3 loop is CASSLSQGPDTQYF. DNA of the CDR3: TGTGCCAGCAGCTTATCGCAGGGCCCCGATACGCAGTATTTT.

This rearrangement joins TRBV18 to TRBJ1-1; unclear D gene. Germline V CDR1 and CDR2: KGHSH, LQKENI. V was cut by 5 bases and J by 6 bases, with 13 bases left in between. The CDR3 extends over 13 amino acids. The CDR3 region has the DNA TGTGCCAGCTCAGCGGGCCTAGAGCCTGAAGCTTTCTTT. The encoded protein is CASSAGLEPEAFF. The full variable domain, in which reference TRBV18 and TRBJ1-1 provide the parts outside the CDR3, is NAGVMQNPRHLVRRRGQEARLRCSPMKGHSHVYWYRQLPEEGLKFMVYLQKENIIDESGMPKERFSAEFPKEGPSILRIQQVVRGDSAAYFCASSAGLEPEAFFGQGTRLTVV.

In nucleotides, the CDR3 is TGTGCCAGCAGCTTAATAGGGGGAGGCTACACCTTC. This translates into CASSLIGGGYTF. This chain connects TRBV7-9 to TRBJ1-2, with D possibly matching TRBD1 (6 bases). The germline CDR1 and CDR2 sequences are SEHNR and FQNEAQ (reference sequence). The V end was cut by 2 bases, the J end by 8 bases, with 9 bases between. The CDR3 contains 12 residues.

Here the CDR3 DNA reads TGTGCCAGCAGCTTGAAGGGACTAGCGGGATTCACAGATACGCAGTATTTT. Translation: CASSLKGLAGFTDTQYF. The J gene is TRBJ2-3, the V gene TRBV5-4; 13 bases align to TRBD2. The CDR3 runs 17 residues. After removal of 1 base from V and 2 bases from J, the junction contained 4 bases not matched to a gene. The germline gives CDR1 SGHNT, CDR2 YYREEE (reference sequence).